This TCR beta chain was sequenced during a study of blood T cell repertoires in COVID-19. Study details: T cells, B-cell-depleted T cells, or PBMCs provided the cDNA or gDNA that served as material.

V was cut by 1 base and J by 4 bases, with 14 bases left in between. The CDR3 loop spans 15 amino acids. Germline V gene lookup returns CDR1 SGHDT and CDR2 YYEEEE. Authors' analysis steps: From reference gene primer amplification, estimates of nucleated cell counts were derived. Profiled with immunoSEQ multiplex PCR; TCRdb holds only in-frame clones, not every one. V and J calls and clone size are as listed in that table; D and trimming were resolved from the DNA. The data hold a few hundred thousand clones, with about nine tenths observed a single time. The rearrangement links TRBV5-6 to TRBJ1-2, with a tentative D call TRBD1 (6 bases). This receptor was taken from a man aged 35-49 years who had recovered from COVID-19. The material sequenced was peripheral blood. The CDR3 region has the DNA TGTGCCAGCAGCTTGCACAGGGAAATCCGCTATGGCTACACCTTC. Translated: CASSLHREIRYGYTF.